The entry that follows covers one TCR beta chain sequence. This CDR3 is built from 13 residues. Trimming took 5 bases from V and 7 from J; bases not matched to a gene: 7. Germline V gene lookup returns CDR1 MDHEN and CDR2 SYDVKM. This specimen belongs to a study of cytomegalovirus exposure and HLA in healthy donors. Primers: 60 Vbeta forward and 13 Jbeta reverse. This table comes from immunoSEQ multiplex PCR, and its TCRdb copy is limited to in-frame clones, with some not included. Of under 200,000 clones listed, approximately 81% are singletons. The V call is TRBV28, the J call TRBJ1-2; the match to TRBD1 covers 7 bases. Sequenced input: PBMCs. The sequence was collected from a man younger than 30 in good health and CMV-seronegative. In DNA, the CDR3 is TGTGCCAGCAGTCTAGGGACAGTCCCTGGCTACACCTTC. Translated: CASSLGTVPGYTF.